Listed below are T cell receptor beta chains from one sample, sequenced in a study of cytomegalovirus exposure and HLA in healthy donors. Profiling relied on immunoSEQ multiplex PCR, and the TCRdb table lists in-frame clones only, not all of them. This sample has approximately 37,000 clones, with 74% found just once. Sequencing was done on a sample of PBMCs. These receptors came from a man aged 25-40 years in good health and CMV-seronegative. CDR3s include the opening cysteine and the closing phenylalanine or tryptophan. Fields, in order: clone size, CDR3 length, D gene, J gene, V gene, CDR3 DNA, CDR3 protein. The D gene is left open where the match is weak. Clone size is stated in some rows and not others, as once, few, many or a class when expanded.

NA,16,NA,TRBJ1-2,TRBV4-1,TGCGCCAGCAGCCAGATATCAGGGGCGGCTAACTATGGCTACACCTTC,CASSQISGAANYGYTF
once,15,TRBD1,TRBJ1-2,TRBV7-9,TGTGCCAGCATATTGGCAGGGGGACTGAACTATGGCTACACCTTC,CASILAGGLNYGYTF
few,16,TRBD2,TRBJ2-7,TRBV7-6,TGTGCCAGCAGCCGTAGCGGGGACGGAATTCCGGACGAGCAGTACTTC,CASSRSGDGIPDEQYF
NA,15,NA,TRBJ1-1,TRBV27,TGTGCCAGCAGTATAGGGGGGGGGATGAACACTGAAGCTTTCTTT,CASSIGGGMNTEAFF
few,12,NA,TRBJ2-3,TRBV5-1,TGCGCCAGCAGCGAGCAGGCAGATACGCAGTATTTT,CASSEQADTQYF
NA,15,TRBD1,TRBJ2-7,TRBV27,TGTGCCAGCAGTTTTGGAGGACAGGGGGTAAACGAGCAGTACTTC,CASSFGGQGVNEQYF
NA,15,TRBD1,TRBJ2-5,TRBV28,TGTGCCAGCAGGCCAGGACAGGGGTATGGGGAGACCCAGTACTTC,CASRPGQGYGETQYF
NA,14,TRBD1,TRBJ1-5,TRBV6-5,TGTGCCAGCAGCCTCGGGACAGCGTATCAGCCCCAGCATTTT,CASSLGTAYQPQHF
NA,13,NA,TRBJ1-1,TRBV5-1,TGCGCCAGCAGCTTGGGAGTTAACACTGAAGCTTTCTTT,CASSLGVNTEAFF
NA,14,TRBD2,TRBJ2-1,TRBV7-6,TGTGCCAGCAGCTCCCATGGCGGCGGGGGACTGCAGTTCTTC,CASSSHGGGGLQFF
NA,15,NA,TRBJ2-7,TRBV2,TGTGCCAGCAGTGCCACAGACAACTCTCCCTACGAGCAGTACTTC,CASSATDNSPYEQYF
once,12,TRBD2,TRBJ2-1,TRBV7-2,TGTGCCAGCAGGGCGGGGGGGAATGAGCAGTTCTTC,CASRAGGNEQFF
NA,15,NA,TRBJ1-3,TRBV19,TGTGCCACAAGCCCCGGGACATTCTCTGGAAACACCATATATTTT,CATSPGTFSGNTIYF
once,14,TRBD2,TRBJ2-5,TRBV13,TGTGCCAGCGAGGGGAGCGGGAGGACAAAGACCCAGTACTTC,CASEGSGRTKTQYF
NA,15,TRBD1,TRBJ1-5,TRBV5-6,TGTGCCAGCAGCTTGGGGGGACAGAGGTACTCGCCCCAGCATTTT,CASSLGGQRYSPQHF
NA,16,TRBD2,TRBJ2-3,TRBV7-3,TGTGCCAGCAGCTTAGGACTAGCGGTATTGGGGGATACGCAGTATTTT,CASSLGLAVLGDTQYF
NA,13,NA,TRBJ1-6,TRBV10-3,TGTGCCATCAAGGGACACCATAATTCACCCCTCCACTTT,CAIKGHHNSPLHF
few,13,NA,TRBJ2-1,TRBV19,TGTGCCAGTAGCCGGGACAACTACAATGAGCAGTTCTTC,CASSRDNYNEQFF
NA,14,TRBD1,TRBJ1-5,TRBV2,TGTGCCAGCAGTCAGGGGGAAGGCAATCAGCCCCAGCATTTT,CASSQGEGNQPQHF
NA,15,TRBD2,TRBJ2-3,TRBV10-3,TGTGCCATGGGCGGCGGGAGGGGTAGCACAGATACGCAGTATTTT,CAMGGGRGSTDTQYF
NA,13,TRBD1,TRBJ1-2,TRBV19,TGTGCCAGTAGTATCGGACAGGGAAGGGGCTACACCTTC,CASSIGQGRGYTF
few,13,NA,TRBJ2-7,TRBV7-7,TGTGCTAGCAGCTTAGGTAACGGTTACGAGCAGTACTTC,CASSLGNGYEQYF
NA,15,TRBD2,TRBJ2-5,TRBV4-2,TGTGCCAGCAGCCAAGGAAGCGGGGGGAGAGAGACCCAGTACTTC,CASSQGSGGRETQYF
NA,14,TRBD2,TRBJ2-1,TRBV5-4,TGTGCCAGCAGCCCAGCGGGGATCTACAATGAGCAGTTCTTC,CASSPAGIYNEQFF
NA,14,NA,TRBJ2-3,TRBV7-2,TGTGCCAGCAGCTTAGCGTCATCCACAGATACGCAGTATTTT,CASSLASSTDTQYF
NA,13,TRBD1,TRBJ2-7,TRBV19,TGTGCCAGTAAAAGGACAGGGGATTACGAGCAGTACTTC,CASKRTGDYEQYF
NA,15,NA,TRBJ1-1,TRBV4-1,TGCGCCAGCAGCCAAGATGAACAGGGGAACACTGAAGCTTTCTTT,CASSQDEQGNTEAFF
NA,12,NA,TRBJ2-1,TRBV2,TGTGCCAGCAGCTCTACTAATCTTGAGCAGTTCTTC,CASSSTNLEQFF
NA,15,TRBD2,TRBJ2-1,TRBV7-7,TGTGCTAGCAGCGAAGGGACTAGCGGCTACAATGAGCAGTTCTTC,CASSEGTSGYNEQFF
NA,16,TRBD1,TRBJ1-2,TRBV5-4,TGTGCCAGCAGCCTAGGACAGGATGCCCCCAACTATGGCTACACCTTC,CASSLGQDAPNYGYTF
NA,11,NA,TRBJ2-5,TRBV5-1,TGCGCCAGCAGCTCTCAAGAGACCCAGTACTTC,CASSSQETQYF
NA,15,TRBD1,TRBJ1-1,TRBV11-1,TGTGCCAGCAGCCACAGGGACAGCGTAAACACTGAAGCTTTCTTT,CASSHRDSVNTEAFF
NA,14,NA,TRBJ1-2,TRBV5-6,TGTGCCAGCAGCCCGGGTGATTACCCTTATGGCTACACCTTC,CASSPGDYPYGYTF
NA,18,TRBD1,TRBJ1-4,TRBV5-8,TGTGCCAGCAGCCACAAACAGGGGGCCGTTACAGCTAATGAAAAACTGTTTTTT,CASSHKQGAVTANEKLFF
few,14,TRBD2,TRBJ2-1,TRBV4-1,TGCGCCAGCAGCCGGGCGGGGGGTAACAATGAGCAGTTCTTC,CASSRAGGNNEQFF
NA,15,TRBD1,TRBJ2-3,TRBV5-1,TGCGCCAGCAGCTGGACAGGGGGCGAGGCAGATACGCAGTATTTT,CASSWTGGEADTQYF
NA,15,NA,TRBJ2-7,TRBV4-1,TGCGCCAGCAGCCAAGAGAAACAGGGAAGCTACGAGCAGTACTTC,CASSQEKQGSYEQYF
once,14,NA,TRBJ1-5,TRBV2,TGTGCCAGCAGTCACACAGGGTCGGGTCAGCCCCAGCATTTT,CASSHTGSGQPQHF
NA,13,TRBD1,TRBJ1-1,TRBV6-5,TGTGCCAGCAGTTACGACAGGGGGCTTATTGCTTTCTTT,CASSYDRGLIAFF
NA,11,NA,TRBJ2-7,TRBV30,TGTGCCTGGAGTGTATCCTACGAGCAGTACTTC,CAWSVSYEQYF
NA,16,TRBD1,TRBJ1-4,TRBV28,TGTGCCAGCAGTTGGCCCTTGACAGGGGGAAATGAAAAACTGTTTTTT,CASSWPLTGGNEKLFF
NA,15,TRBD1,TRBJ2-7,TRBV18,TGTGCCAGCTCACCTGGGACAGGGGGGTCCTACGAGCAGTACTTC,CASSPGTGGSYEQYF
few,13,NA,TRBJ1-1,TRBV7-9,TGTGCCAGCAGCCTGGGACAGAACACTGAAGCTTTCTTT,CASSLGQNTEAFF
NA,15,NA,TRBJ2-6,TRBV11-2,TGTGCCAGCAGCTTGCCGGGGGCTGGGGCCAACGTCCTGACTTTC,CASSLPGAGANVLTF
NA,13,NA,TRBJ1-4,TRBV18,TGTGCCAGCTCAACCCAGGGGAATGAAAAACTGTTTTTT,CASSTQGNEKLFF
NA,15,NA,TRBJ2-7,TRBV16,TGTGCCAGCAGCCAATCGTTGGAGGGCCCCTACGAGCAGTACTTC,CASSQSLEGPYEQYF
NA,12,NA,TRBJ1-1,TRBV10-2,TGCGCCAGCAGTGAACCGGGGACAGAAGCTTTCTTT,CASSEPGTEAFF
NA,15,NA,TRBJ2-3,TRBV2,TGTGCCAGCAAGGAGTTAGGGGCCTACACAGATACGCAGTATTTT,CASKELGAYTDTQYF
NA,17,TRBD2,TRBJ2-1,TRBV7-2,TGTGCCAGCAGCTTAGGGGCTAGCGGGAGGGTACTCAATGAGCAGTTCTTC,CASSLGASGRVLNEQFF
NA,15,TRBD2,TRBJ2-7,TRBV28,TGTGCCAGCAACCAAGGCGCGGGGGGTGCCTACGAGCAGTACTTC,CASNQGAGGAYEQYF
NA,15,TRBD1,TRBJ2-7,TRBV5-5,TGTGCCAGCAGCCAAGGACAGGGGGGCCCCTACGAGCAGTACTTC,CASSQGQGGPYEQYF
NA,14,TRBD2,TRBJ2-2,TRBV6-6,TGTGCCACCCGACTAGCGAAGAACACCGGGGAGCTGTTTTTT,CATRLAKNTGELFF
few,15,TRBD1,TRBJ2-7,TRBV6-5,TGTGCCAGCACCGAGGCAGGGGGCACCCCCTACGAGCAGTACTTC,CASTEAGGTPYEQYF
NA,15,TRBD1,TRBJ2-1,TRBV7-8,TGTGCCAGCAGCGGAGGGACAGGGGACCCCAATGAGCAGTTCTTC,CASSGGTGDPNEQFF